In this sample, the clone carrying this T cell receptor beta chain turned up once. Those who donated were healthy HIV-negative adults, with no recent acute infections or vaccinations reported. Only Caucasian adults living in Nashville, Tennessee served as donors. CD4+ cells yielded CD45RA+ naive and CD45RA-negative memory subsets. The source of the sample is a study of shared clonotypes between healthy human individuals. The V segment lost 1 base and the J segment 5 bases; nucleotides outside the gene matches: 5. The CDR3 sequence is 16 residues long. Looked up from germline, CDR1 is SGHAT and CDR2 is FQNNGV. Every subset's genomic DNA went evenly onto several immunoSEQ plates. Assay used: immunoSEQ multiplex PCR; TCRdb lists only in-frame clones, some missing. The table shows some 630,000 clones, with 72% occurring only once.

This TCR was sampled from a woman under 40 in good health. The V gene is TRBV11-2, the J gene TRBJ2-7; 13 nucleotides align to TRBD2. Source material: memory CD4+ T cells sorted from blood. The sample's subset: CD45RA-negative fraction. DNA for the CDR3: TGTGCCAGCAGCTTAGTTACTAGCGGGAGGGCCCACGAGCAGTACTTC. It encodes CASSLVTSGRAHEQYF.